This passage covers 16 T cell receptor beta chains from one sample sequenced in a study of cytomegalovirus exposure and HLA in healthy donors. This PCR relied on a set of 60 Vbeta primers and 13 Jbeta primers. Generated by immunoSEQ multiplex PCR, the TCRdb table keeps only in-frame clones and is missing some. The profile shows 150,000 to 200,000 clones, about 83% of them singletons. The specimen sequenced was PBMCs. All receptors derive from a female donor in good health and CMV-seronegative.

The rearrangement uses TRBV11-2 and TRBJ2-1; 9 bases fit TRBD2. In germline, CDR1 is SGHAT, CDR2 FQNNGV. This CDR3 has 20 residues. V shed 0 bases, J shed 0 bases, and the junction held 12 bases outside the gene matches. CDR3 in amino acids: CASSLEPGGRALNSYNEQFF. CDR3 DNA sequence: TGTGCCAGCAGCTTAGAGCCCGGCGGGAGGGCCCTTAACTCCTACAATGAGCAGTTCTTC.

This clone turned up a few times. The rearrangement joins TRBV7-2 to TRBJ1-5; D remains ambiguous. Trimming took off 2 bases at V and 6 bases at J, with 14 bases between the two ends. The CDR3 sequence is 15 residues long. Germline V lookup: CDR1 SGHTA, CDR2 FQGNSA. In nucleotides, the CDR3 is TGTGCCAGCAGCTTAACGGGTTCTCCGTTTCAGCCCCAGCATTTT. This codes for CASSLTGSPFQPQHF.

The rearrangement uses TRBV7-9 and TRBJ2-2; maybe TRBD1 (6 bases). V gave up 4 bases and J gave up 6 bases, with 9 bases separating them. The CDR3 length is 13 residues. Germline-derived CDR1 and CDR2 are SEHNR and FQNEAQ (reference sequence). DNA for the CDR3: TGTGCCAGCAGCTCTGCAGGGGCCGGGGAGCTGTTTTTT. Translated: CASSSAGAGELFF.

The chain combines TRBV5-1 with TRBJ1-1; TRBD1 matches 8 bases. The trim removed 0 bases at V and 7 bases at J, leaving 11 bases unmatched. The CDR3 loop spans 16 amino acids. Germline loops: CDR1 SGHRS, CDR2 YFSETQ. The CDR3 protein is CASSLAPGGAIIEAFF. The CDR3 nucleotides are TGCGCCAGCAGCTTGGCCCCAGGGGGCGCGATCATTGAAGCTTTCTTT.

The chain links TRBV9 to TRBJ2-1, with D hard to call. Germline-derived CDR1 and CDR2 are SGDLS and YYNGEE. Trimming left V 4 bases short and J 10 bases short, with 18 bases between. The CDR3 has 14 amino acids. CDR3 coding DNA: TGTGCCAGCAGCACCGAGGTCGGATATTGGGAGCAGTTCTTC. It is translated as CASSTEVGYWEQFF. The entire variable domain, with the rest obtained from reference TRBV9 and TRBJ2-1, is as follows: DSGVTQTPKHLITATGQRVTLRCSPRSGDLSVYWYQQSLDQGLQFLIQYYNGEERAKGNILERFSAQQFPDLHSELNLSSLELGDSALYFCASSTEVGYWEQFFGPGTRLTVL.

The rearrangement joins TRBV18 to TRBJ1-1; no definite D call. CDR1 is KGHSH and CDR2 is LQKENI in the germline V gene. The V and J ends lost 8 bases and 4 bases respectively, with 8 bases between them. This CDR3 has 11 amino acids. The CDR3 loop is CASRSGTEAFF. The CDR3 DNA follows: TGTGCCAGCCGATCCGGCACTGAAGCTTTCTTT.

This sequence joins TRBV2 and TRBJ1-2, with 7 bases aligning to TRBD1. This CDR3 is 13 amino acids long. Germline loops: CDR1 SNHLY, CDR2 FYNNEI. V lost 6 bases and J lost 2; bases outside the gene matches: 3. As DNA, the CDR3 is TGTGCCAGCAGCGAACAGGGGAACTATGGCTACACCTTC. Its translation: CASSEQGNYGYTF.

The chain combines TRBV19 with TRBJ1-1; possible D gene TRBD1, 5 bases. CDR3 length equals 11 residues. CDR1 and CDR2 from the germline V gene are LNHDA and SQIVND (reference sequence). Deletions cut 3 bases from V and 10 bases from J, with 9 bases between. CDR3 nucleotide sequence: TGTGCCAGTAGTATGGCGGGGCCAGCTTTCTTT. Residues: CASSMAGPAFF.

This chain joins TRBV18 and TRBJ2-3; 9 bases are shared with TRBD2. Looked up from germline, CDR1 is KGHSH and CDR2 is LQKENI. The CDR3 extends over 16 amino acids. The ends lost 2 bases at V and 1 base at J; junction bases unmatched: 4. The CDR3 sequence is CASSPAGGPGTDTQYF. DNA of the CDR3: TGTGCCAGCTCACCAGCGGGAGGGCCGGGCACAGATACGCAGTATTTT.

There are a few counts of this clone. The J gene is TRBJ2-5, the V gene TRBV7-2, with TRBD1 as a possible D gene (6 bases). Trimming stripped 4 bases from V and 3 bases from J, with 12 bases between. Germline lookup yields CDR1 SGHTA and CDR2 FQGNSA. This CDR3 is built from 14 residues. The chain's CDR3 is CASSWFAGEETQYF. The CDR3 nucleotides are TGTGCCAGCAGCTGGTTCGCAGGGGAAGAGACCCAGTACTTC.

The chain couples TRBV30 to TRBJ2-7; possible D gene TRBD1, 6 bases. CDR1 and CDR2 (germline): GTSNPN, SVGIG (reference sequence). Between the trimmed V and J ends, which lost 0 bases and 0 bases, there was a span of 9 bases. The CDR3 runs to 14 residues. DNA for the CDR3: TGTGCCTGGAGTGTACAGGGCAGCTCCTACGAGCAGTACTTC. Translated: CAWSVQGSSYEQYF.

The CDR3 nucleotides are TGTGCCAGCTCACCTCTCCCGGCGCTGACTAGCGGGAGGGCCGTCCACAATGAGCAGTTCTTC. It encodes CASSPLPALTSGRAVHNEQFF. The chain links TRBV18 to TRBJ2-1; 14 bases are shared with TRBD2. Germline CDR1 KGHSH, CDR2 LQKENI. The CDR3 has 21 residues. Trimming took 3 bases from V and 5 from J; bases not matched to a gene: 18.

The DNA of the CDR3 is TGTGCCAGCAGCTCAGAGAGGACTAGCGCCGAGACCCAGTACTTC. Residues: CASSSERTSAETQYF. The chain joins TRBV7-7 to TRBJ2-5, with 9 nucleotides matching TRBD2. Germline V gene data show CDR1 as SSHAT and CDR2 as FNYEAQ (reference sequence). The CDR3 contains 15 residues. V lost 4 bases and J lost 5; bases outside the gene matches: 8. Full variable domain (remainder filled in from reference TRBV7-7 and TRBJ2-5): GAGVSQSPRYKVTKRGQDVTLRCDPISSHATLYWYQQALGQGPEFLTYFNYEAQPDKSGLPSDRFSAERPEGSISTLTIQRTEQRDSAMYRCASSSERTSAETQYFGPGTRLLVL.

V gene TRBV2 combines with J gene TRBJ2-5; 10 bases line up with TRBD1. CDR3 length: 15 amino acids. Trimming at V came to 10 bases and at J to 5 bases, leaving 13 bases not matched to a gene. CDR1 and CDR2 (germline): SNHLY, FYNNEI. The CDR3 loop is CATKSSDRGRETQYF. In nucleotides, the CDR3 is TGTGCCACCAAAAGCTCCGACAGGGGGCGGGAGACCCAGTACTTC.

J is TRBJ2-5 and V is TRBV28; tentatively, D is TRBD1 (5 bases). The CDR3 extends over 15 amino acids. Germline V gives CDR1 MDHEN, CDR2 SYDVKM. The V gene lost 3 bases and the J gene lost 11 bases, with 22 bases spanning the gap. This CDR3 reads CASSLGLVEPGSQYF. CDR3 bases: TGTGCCAGCAGTTTGGGGCTAGTGGAGCCCGGTTCTCAGTACTTC. Complete variable domain (other parts from reference TRBV28 and TRBJ2-5): DVKVTQSSRYLVKRTGEKVFLECVQDMDHENMFWYRQDPGLGLRLIYFSYDVKMKEKGDIPEGYSVSREKKERFSLILESASTNQTSMYLCASSLGLVEPGSQYFGPGTRLLVL.

The CDR3 coding sequence is TGTGCCAGCTCACCGGGGGGGGCGCAAGGGAATCAGCCCCAGCATTTT. This translates into CASSPGGAQGNQPQHF. This rearrangement joins TRBV18 to TRBJ1-5, with D possibly TRBD1 on 6 matching bases. This CDR3 region has 16 residues. Trimming shortened V by 3 bases and J by 4 bases, and 16 bases separated the two germline ends. Germline V gene data show CDR1 as KGHSH and CDR2 as LQKENI.